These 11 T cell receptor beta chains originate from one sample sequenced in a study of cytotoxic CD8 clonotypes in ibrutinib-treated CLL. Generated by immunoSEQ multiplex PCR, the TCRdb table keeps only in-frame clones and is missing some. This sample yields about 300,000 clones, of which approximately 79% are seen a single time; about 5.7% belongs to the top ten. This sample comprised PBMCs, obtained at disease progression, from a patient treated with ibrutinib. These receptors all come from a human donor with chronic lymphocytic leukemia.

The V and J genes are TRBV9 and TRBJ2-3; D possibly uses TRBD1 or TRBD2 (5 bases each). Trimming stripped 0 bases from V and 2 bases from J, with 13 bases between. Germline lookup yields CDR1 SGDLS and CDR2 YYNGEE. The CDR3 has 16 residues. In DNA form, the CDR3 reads TGTGCCAGCAGCGTAGGACAGAGGGGAGACACAGATACGCAGTATTTT. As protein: CASSVGQRGDTDTQYF.

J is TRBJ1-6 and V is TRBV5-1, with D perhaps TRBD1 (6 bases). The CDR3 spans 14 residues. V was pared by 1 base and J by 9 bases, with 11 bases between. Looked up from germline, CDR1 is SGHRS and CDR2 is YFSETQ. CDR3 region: CASSLQGTFSPLHF. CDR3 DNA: TGCGCCAGCAGCTTGCAAGGGACATTTTCACCCCTCCACTTT.

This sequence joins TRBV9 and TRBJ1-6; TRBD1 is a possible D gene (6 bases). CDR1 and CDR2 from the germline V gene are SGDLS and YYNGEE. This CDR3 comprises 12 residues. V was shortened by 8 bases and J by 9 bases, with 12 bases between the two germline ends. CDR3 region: CASSRGGSPLHF. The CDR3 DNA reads TGTGCCAGTTCTAGGGGGGGTTCACCCCTCCACTTT.

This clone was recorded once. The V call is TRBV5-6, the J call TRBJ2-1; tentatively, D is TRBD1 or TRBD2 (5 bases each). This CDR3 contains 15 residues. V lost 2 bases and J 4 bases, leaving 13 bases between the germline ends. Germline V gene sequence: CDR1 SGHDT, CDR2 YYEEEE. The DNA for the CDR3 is TGTGCCAGCAGCTTTGGGACCAGAGGTTACAATGAGCAGTTCTTC. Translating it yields CASSFGTRGYNEQFF.

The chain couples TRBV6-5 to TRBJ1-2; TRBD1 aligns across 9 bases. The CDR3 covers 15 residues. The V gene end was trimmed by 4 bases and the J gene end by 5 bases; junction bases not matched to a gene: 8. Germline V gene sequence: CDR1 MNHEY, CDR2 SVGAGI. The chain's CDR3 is CASSSPTGGKYGYTF. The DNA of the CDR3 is TGTGCCAGCAGTTCCCCGACAGGGGGTAAATATGGCTACACCTTC.

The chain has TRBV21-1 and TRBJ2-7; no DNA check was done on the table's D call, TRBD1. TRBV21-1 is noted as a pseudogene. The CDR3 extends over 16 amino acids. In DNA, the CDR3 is TGTGCCAGCAGCAAAGCTGAGGGGGCGGGCTTCTACGAGCAGTACTTC. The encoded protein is CASSKAEGAGFYEQYF.

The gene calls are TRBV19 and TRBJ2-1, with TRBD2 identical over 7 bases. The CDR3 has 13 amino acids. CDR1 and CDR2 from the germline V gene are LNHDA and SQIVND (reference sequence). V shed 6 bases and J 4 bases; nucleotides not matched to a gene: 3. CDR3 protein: CASRGRDYNEQFF. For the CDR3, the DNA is TGTGCCAGTAGGGGGAGGGATTACAATGAGCAGTTCTTC.

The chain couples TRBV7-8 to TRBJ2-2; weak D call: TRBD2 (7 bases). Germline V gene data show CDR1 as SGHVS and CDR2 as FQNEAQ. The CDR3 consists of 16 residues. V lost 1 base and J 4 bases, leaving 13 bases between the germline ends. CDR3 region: CASSLVVGGGTGELFF. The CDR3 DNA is TGTGCCAGCAGCTTAGTAGTGGGAGGGGGCACCGGGGAGCTGTTTTTT.

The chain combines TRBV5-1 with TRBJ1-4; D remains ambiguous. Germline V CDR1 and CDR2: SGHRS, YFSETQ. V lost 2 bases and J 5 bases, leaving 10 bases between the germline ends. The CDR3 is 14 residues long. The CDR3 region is CASSFGGSNEKLFF. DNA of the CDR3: TGCGCCAGCAGCTTCGGAGGAAGCAATGAAAAACTGTTTTTT.

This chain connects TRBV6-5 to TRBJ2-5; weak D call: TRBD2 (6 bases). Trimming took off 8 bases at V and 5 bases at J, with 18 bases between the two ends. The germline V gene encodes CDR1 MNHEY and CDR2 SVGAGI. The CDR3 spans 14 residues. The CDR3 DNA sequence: TGTGCCAGCGGGGAGGTGGGTCTTGTGGAGACCCAGTACTTC. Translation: CASGEVGLVETQYF.

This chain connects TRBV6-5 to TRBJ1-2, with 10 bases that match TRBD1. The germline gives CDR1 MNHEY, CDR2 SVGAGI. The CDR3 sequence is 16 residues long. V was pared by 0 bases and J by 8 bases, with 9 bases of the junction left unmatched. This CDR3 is CASSYSHRDRGRGYTF. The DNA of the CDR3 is TGTGCCAGCAGTTACTCCCACCGGGACAGGGGAAGAGGCTACACCTTC.